This TCR beta chain was captured in a study of blood T cell repertoires in COVID-19 (TCRdb year 2020). Background for the entire study: The collaborator samples originated in the United States, Italy and Spain and spanned the acute and convalescent phases of COVID-19. Where available, HLA class I and class II types were taken from metadata supplied by the sample provider and were not determined by assay-based typing. Deeply sampled blood TCRbeta repertoires from subjects exposed to, actively infected with, or recovered from COVID-19 were included in the dataset. The prospective study material was composed of cDNA or gDNA derived from T cells, B-cell-depleted T cells, or PBMCs. Samples were obtained from the ongoing ImmuneRACE study (first 160 participants) and from over 1,000 subjects provided by 6 global collaborators. Nearly every sample came with metadata listing a de-identified subject ID, COVID-19 status, age in years and sex. The repertoires were released in a freely available public database meant as a resource for research on the immune response to SARS-CoV-2.

The germline V gene encodes CDR1 SGHTA and CDR2 FQGTGA. There are 17 amino acids in the CDR3, from cysteine to phenylalanine inclusive. Of the read, only the CDR3 DNA is kept; its 51 bases are in frame from base 1. Trimming costs V 5 bases and J 2 bases, and their ends lie 21 bases apart. Each collaborating institution followed its own protocols to collect whole blood in K2EDTA tubes. Collaborator samples were shipped for TCRbeta analysis as frozen whole blood, isolated PBMCs, or DNA extracted from either sample type. Concerning this clone itself: Its recognized antigen is unknown. It has no much larger one-base neighbor in the sample; base qualities were not kept.

TCRbeta CDR3 regions were amplified from genomic DNA using the immunoSEQ Assay, a bias-controlled multiplex PCR. The published analysis was carried out like this. Within the assay, amplification of reference gene primers was used to estimate how many nucleated cells each sample contained. To quantify the absolute abundance of each unique TCRbeta CDR3 rearrangement, sequence reads were collapsed and filtered. For each sample, productive Simpson clonality was calculated as the square root of Simpson's diversity index over productive rearrangements. TCRdb's version of the immuneACCESS table is confined to in-frame rearrangements and falls short of the full clone set. An unresolved V gene accounts for under half of the shortfall where checked; the remainder is of unknown origin. The V and J calls and clone size come from that table; D and trimming were worked out from the DNA. A total of about 20,000 clones appear in this sample, about 88% of them only once. Approximately 11% of the sample is taken by the ten largest.

What the study reported, not specific to this receptor: The amount of clinical and demographic metadata varied by source and participant and was provided uncurated.

The TCR sequence derives from a human donor in a cohort sampled during active COVID-19. This chain is built from TRBV7-3 and TRBJ1-2, with the D gene call left open. Sample: peripheral blood. Here is the DNA: TGTGCCAGCAGCGCTTACCCTACCGGCGGACTGAACTATGGCTACACCTTC. This yields the protein CASSAYPTGGLNYGYTF.